These T cell receptor beta chains were read from a single sample in a study of blood T cells in healthy people across ages. TCRdb analysed the 5' RACE reads with MiXCR anew, one entry per CDR3 protein. The sample includes approximately 800,000 distinct CDR3 sequences, roughly 25% of them seen just once. These data were also filed under a second study, of T cells of mothers and their children.

The material sequenced was blood. These TCRs come from a boy aged 5-17 years in good health. Both conserved end residues are part of each CDR3. A D gene is named only where the DNA matches it firmly. Only some rows state a clone size, as once, few, many or a class for expanded clones.

J: TRBJ1-4; D: NA; size: NA; V: TRBV30; CDR3: CAWSLPDRANEKLFF; DNA: TGTGCCTGGAGTCTCCCGGACAGAGCTAATGAAAAACTGTTTTTT
J: TRBJ1-5; D: NA; size: few; V: TRBV12-3/TRBV12-4; CDR3: CASSLRALEPQHF; DNA: TGTGCCAGCAGTTTAAGGGCGTTGGAACCCCAGCATTTT
J: TRBJ1-4; D: NA; size: NA; V: TRBV20-1; CDR3: CSANVASNEKLFF; DNA: TGCAGTGCTAACGTCGCCAGTAATGAAAAACTGTTTTTT
J: TRBJ2-5; D: TRBD2; size: few; V: TRBV9; CDR3: CASSVESSGGETQYF; DNA: TGTGCCAGCAGCGTAGAATCTAGCGGGGGGGAGACCCAGTACTTC
J: TRBJ2-5; D: TRBD1; size: NA; V: TRBV15; CDR3: CATSREDRRETQYF; DNA: TGTGCCACCAGCAGAGAGGACAGGCGAGAGACCCAGTACTTC
J: TRBJ2-3; D: TRBD2; size: few; V: TRBV3-1; CDR3: CASSQGDYTDTQYF; DNA: TGTGCCAGCAGCCAAGGGGACTACACAGATACGCAGTATTTT
J: TRBJ1-1; D: NA; size: few; V: TRBV28; CDR3: CASRSGGQNTEAFF; DNA: TGTGCCAGCCGGTCTGGAGGTCAAAACACTGAAGCTTTCTTT
J: TRBJ2-1; D: NA; size: NA; V: TRBV4-1; CDR3: CASSLGLRNNEQFF; DNA: TGCGCCAGCAGCCTAGGACTCCGGAACAATGAGCAGTTCTTC
J: TRBJ2-7; D: TRBD1; size: few; V: TRBV13; CDR3: CASSHHRGTLVEQYF; DNA: TGTGCCAGCAGTCACCACAGGGGTACCCTGGTGGAGCAGTACTTC
J: TRBJ2-2; D: NA; size: few; V: TRBV12-3/TRBV12-4; CDR3: CASSPLLSPGELFF; DNA: TGTGCCAGCAGTCCTCTCCTATCACCCGGGGAGCTGTTTTTT
J: TRBJ2-1; D: TRBD2; size: NA; V: TRBV27; CDR3: CASSPGRRGYNEQFF; DNA: TGTGCCAGCAGTCCCGGGAGGCGCGGCTACAATGAGCAGTTCTTC
J: TRBJ2-2; D: NA; size: few; V: TRBV12-3/TRBV12-4; CDR3: CASSSRATGELFF; DNA: TGTGCCAGCAGTTCAAGGGCCACCGGGGAGCTGTTTTTT
J: TRBJ2-5; D: TRBD2; size: few; V: TRBV4-1; CDR3: CASSHRIARGVPGDQYF; DNA: TGCGCCAGCAGCCACAGAATAGCCCGGGGGGTCCCGGGTGACCAGTACTTC
J: TRBJ2-7; D: NA; size: NA; V: TRBV14; CDR3: CASSQKPSSYEQYF; DNA: TGTGCCAGCAGCCAAAAACCATCCTCCTACGAGCAGTACTTC
J: TRBJ1-5; D: NA; size: few; V: TRBV18; CDR3: CASSPGPEQPQHF; DNA: TGTGCCAGCTCACCGGGTCCGGAGCAGCCCCAGCATTTT
J: TRBJ2-5; D: NA; size: few; V: TRBV20-1; CDR3: CSARAFGRFRETQYF; DNA: TGCAGTGCTAGAGCTTTCGGTAGATTTAGAGAGACCCAGTACTTC
J: TRBJ2-5; D: TRBD1; size: NA; V: TRBV27; CDR3: CASSLRTGGHETQYF; DNA: TGTGCCAGCAGTTTACGTACAGGGGGCCATGAGACCCAGTACTTC
J: TRBJ1-2; D: TRBD1; size: few; V: TRBV12-3/TRBV12-4; CDR3: CASTYRQSGGGYTF; DNA: TGTGCCAGCACCTATAGGCAGTCAGGGGGTGGCTACACCTTC
J: TRBJ1-4; D: TRBD1; size: few; V: TRBV11-2; CDR3: CASSTQGSNEKLFF; DNA: TGTGCCAGCAGCACACAGGGGTCTAATGAAAAACTGTTTTTT
J: TRBJ2-1; D: TRBD2; size: NA; V: TRBV20-1; CDR3: CSASTLGSGGSYSEQFF; DNA: TGCAGTGCTAGTACCCTTGGGAGCGGGGGGTCTTACAGTGAGCAGTTCTTC
J: TRBJ2-3; D: TRBD1; size: few; V: TRBV5-1; CDR3: CASSLMGTDSTDTQYF; DNA: TGCGCCAGCAGCTTGATGGGGACAGACTCCACAGATACGCAGTATTTT
J: TRBJ1-6; D: TRBD1; size: NA; V: TRBV5-1; CDR3: CASSLAPVQGAGNSPLHF; DNA: TGTGCCAGCAGCTTGGCACCGGTACAGGGGGCAGGGAATTCACCCCTCCACTTT
J: TRBJ1-1; D: NA; size: few; V: TRBV12-3/TRBV12-4; CDR3: CATRTTTEAFF; DNA: TGTGCCACCAGGACGACCACTGAAGCTTTCTTT
J: TRBJ2-7; D: NA; size: few; V: TRBV6-6; CDR3: CASSSRGASYEQYF; DNA: TGTGCCAGCAGTTCTAGGGGGGCATCCTACGAGCAGTACTTC
J: TRBJ2-6; D: NA; size: NA; V: TRBV15; CDR3: CATKESGANVLTF; DNA: TGTGCCACCAAGGAGTCTGGGGCCAACGTCCTGACTTTC
J: TRBJ2-1; D: TRBD2; size: NA; V: TRBV7-8; CDR3: CASSSLAGGLYEQFF; DNA: TGTGCCAGCAGCTCCCTAGCGGGGGGGCTGTATGAGCAGTTCTTC
J: TRBJ1-5; D: NA; size: many; V: TRBV6-2/TRBV6-3; CDR3: CASSWGGNQPQHF; DNA: TGTGCCAGCAGCTGGGGGGGCAATCAGCCCCAGCATTTT